This TCR beta chain was observed in a study of shared clonotypes between healthy human individuals. The V end lost 3 bases, the J end lost 3 bases, and 14 bases lay between the germline ends. Germline V gene sequence: CDR1 MGHRA, CDR2 YSYEKL. The CDR3 runs to 16 residues. A few counts support this clone. Genomic DNA (from each subset) was split evenly across several immunoSEQ plates. TCRdb's table, derived via immunoSEQ multiplex PCR, lists solely in-frame clones and lacks some. This sample has about 2.3 million clones, with around 90% found just once. This sequence originates from a man between 18 and 35 years old in good health. Some clones in this sample may be carry-over from other donors' samples. The specimen was naive CD4+ T cells from PBMCs. The subset here: CD45RA+ positively selected. V usage is TRBV4-1 and J usage is TRBJ1-4; D is unclear. The DNA for the CDR3 is TGCGCCAGCAGCCACACCGTGGGTAGGGCTAATGAAAAACTGTTTTTT. Its translation is CASSHTVGRANEKLFF.